Following are 12 T cell receptor beta chains from one sample sequenced in a study of blood T cell repertoires in COVID-19. Sequenced by immunoSEQ multiplex PCR; TCRdb stores in-frame clones only, minus some. The repertoire has a few hundred thousand clones, around 88% of them found once; the top ten carry around 6.5%. Sequenced input: peripheral blood. The source is a woman aged 25-40 years with COVID-19, enrolled during active disease.

The chain employs TRBV29-1 and TRBJ2-3, with D possibly matching TRBD2 (6 bases). Trimming pared 8 bases from V and 5 bases from J, leaving 17 bases between. Germline lookup yields CDR1 SQVTM and CDR2 ANQGSEA. This CDR3 is built from 13 residues. CDR3 in DNA: TGCAGCCTAACAAGGGCCGGGGGAGATACGCAGTATTTT. It is translated as CSLTRAGGDTQYF.

The chain couples TRBV2 to TRBJ1-3; tentatively, D is TRBD1 (5 bases). Trimming removed 3 bases at V and 4 bases at J, with 13 bases between. Germline V gene data show CDR1 as SNHLY and CDR2 as FYNNEI. This CDR3 contains 15 residues. CDR3 amino acids: CASSDKTVEGNTIYF. CDR3 bases: TGTGCCAGCAGTGATAAGACAGTAGAGGGAAACACCATATATTTT.

V is TRBV9 and J is TRBJ2-1, with 9 bases lining up with TRBD2. Per germline, CDR1 SGDLS and CDR2 YYNGEE. V gave up 0 bases and J gave up 4 bases; unmatched junction bases: 2. This CDR3 is built from 15 residues. CDR3 sequence: CASSVALAGYNEQFF. CDR3 in DNA: TGTGCCAGCAGCGTAGCTCTAGCGGGGTACAATGAGCAGTTCTTC.

The chain joins TRBV6-5 to TRBJ2-1, with TRBD1 matching over 7 bases. The trim removed 5 bases at V and 3 bases at J, leaving 7 bases unmatched. There are 15 residues in the CDR3. Germline V gene data show CDR1 as MNHEY and CDR2 as SVGAGI. CDR3 in DNA: TGTGCCAGCAGTAACAGGGGTAGGGGCTACAATGAGCAGTTCTTC. Translated: CASSNRGRGYNEQFF.

The chain couples TRBV7-2 to TRBJ2-5; TRBD2 matches 10 bases. Germline CDR1 is SGHTA and CDR2 is FQGNSA. This CDR3 region has 16 residues. Losses at the gene ends were 5 bases for V and 2 bases for J; bases not matched to a gene: 8. In nucleotides, the CDR3 is TGTGCCAGCAGCACCCGGACTAGCGGAGTTCAAGAGACCCAGTACTTC. Amino acid sequence: CASSTRTSGVQETQYF.

The chain links TRBV21-1 to TRBJ2-5; TRBD1 reflects the table's D call only, with no check against the DNA. TRBV21-1 is reported as a pseudogene. The CDR3 is 13 amino acids. CDR3: CASSKFRQGVQYF. The CDR3 DNA sequence: TGTGCCAGCAGCAAGTTTCGGCAGGGTGTCCAGTACTTC.

The gene calls are TRBV5-4 and TRBJ2-1; 16 bases fit TRBD2. The CDR3 is 16 residues long. Germline CDR1 SGHNT, CDR2 YYREEE (reference sequence). The trim removed 5 bases at V and 2 bases at J, leaving 1 base unmatched. The CDR3 DNA reads TGTGCCAGCAGGGGACTAGCGGGAGGGCCCTACAATGAGCAGTTCTTC. Translation gives CASRGLAGGPYNEQFF. Looking up the rest from reference TRBV5-4 and TRBJ2-1 gives the full variable domain: ETGVTQSPTHLIKTRGQQVTLRCSSQSGHNTVSWYQQALGQGPQFIFQYYREEENGRGNFPPRFSGLQFPNYSSELNVNALELDDSALYLCASRGLAGGPYNEQFFGPGTRLTVL.

The chain is built from TRBV7-2 and TRBJ2-3, with 9 bases that match TRBD2. The germline V gene has CDR1 SGHTA and CDR2 FQGNSA. V was pared by 2 bases and J by 4 bases, with 13 bases of the junction left unmatched. This CDR3 contains 18 residues. The CDR3 protein is CASSLRPSGGRVPDTQYF. The CDR3, as DNA: TGTGCCAGCAGCTTAAGGCCCTCGGGCGGGAGGGTGCCAGATACGCAGTATTTT.

This chain connects TRBV18 to TRBJ1-5; a possible D gene is TRBD1 (5 bases). From germline, CDR1 is KGHSH and CDR2 LQKENI. V lost 1 base and J lost 6, with 10 bases in between. The CDR3 loop spans 14 amino acids. This CDR3 reads CASSPRAGPQPQHF. Here the CDR3 DNA reads TGTGCCAGCTCACCACGGGCAGGGCCTCAGCCCCAGCATTTT.

CDR3 sequence: CASSPQGTRNTGELFF. The CDR3 DNA reads as TGTGCCAGCAGCCCTCAGGGCACCCGGAACACCGGGGAGCTGTTTTTT. This chain links TRBV4-2 with TRBJ2-2, with D maybe TRBD1 (5 bases). V gave up 4 bases and J gave up 1 base, with 13 bases separating them. CDR3 length: 16 residues. CDR1 and CDR2 (germline): LGHNA, YNFKEQ.

The chain combines TRBV29-1 with TRBJ2-7; maybe TRBD2 (5 bases). The germline CDR1 and CDR2 sequences are SQVTM and ANQGSEA. Trimming removed 7 bases from V and 5 bases from J, with 15 bases in between. This CDR3 region has 12 residues. The CDR3 DNA reads TGCAGCGCCCCCGGCGGACTCAACGAGCAGTACGTC. This codes for CSAPGGLNEQYV.

This chain joins TRBV2 and TRBJ1-4, with 9 nucleotides matching TRBD1. CDR3 length: 13 amino acids. Trimming at V came to 5 bases and at J to 8 bases, leaving 3 bases not matched to a gene. Germline loops: CDR1 SNHLY, CDR2 FYNNEI. The CDR3 here is CASSFGTGEKLFF. In DNA form, the CDR3 reads TGTGCCAGCAGTTTTGGGACAGGGGAAAAACTGTTTTTT.